This T cell receptor beta chain was captured in a study of blood T cell repertoires in COVID-19. Sequencing was performed with immunoSEQ multiplex PCR; in TCRdb, only in-frame clones are kept and a portion is missing. The sample includes about 180,000 clones, 87% of them seen just once. This CDR3 has 15 residues. J was trimmed by 2 bases and V by 5 bases; bases with no gene match: 9. Germline CDR1 and CDR2: MDHEN and SYDVKM. This TCR derives from an older woman with COVID-19, enrolled during active disease. Sequenced input: peripheral blood. The rearrangement uses TRBV28 and TRBJ2-7; 7 positions agree with TRBD1. CDR3 bases: TGTGCCAGCAGTCACAGACAGGGATTCACCTACGAGCAGTACTTC. This gives the protein CASSHRQGFTYEQYF.